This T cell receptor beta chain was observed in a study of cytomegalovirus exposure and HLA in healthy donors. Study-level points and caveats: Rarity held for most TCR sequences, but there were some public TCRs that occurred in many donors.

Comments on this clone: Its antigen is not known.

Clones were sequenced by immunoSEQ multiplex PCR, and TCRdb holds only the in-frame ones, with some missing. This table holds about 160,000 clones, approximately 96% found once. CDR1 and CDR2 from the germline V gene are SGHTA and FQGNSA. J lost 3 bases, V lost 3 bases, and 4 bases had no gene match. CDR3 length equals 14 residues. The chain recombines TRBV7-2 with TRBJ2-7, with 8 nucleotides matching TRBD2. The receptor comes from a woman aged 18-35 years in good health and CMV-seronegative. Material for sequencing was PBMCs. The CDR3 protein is CASSFSGEDYEQYF. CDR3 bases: TGTGCCAGCAGCTTTAGCGGGGAGGACTACGAGCAGTACTTC. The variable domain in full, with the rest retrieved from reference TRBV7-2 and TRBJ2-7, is GAGVSQSPSNKVTEKGKDVELRCDPISGHTALYWYRQSLGQGLEFLIYFQGNSAPDKSGLPSDRFSAERTGGSVSTLTIQRTQQEDSAVYLCASSFSGEDYEQYFGPGTRLTVT.